This TCR beta chain was observed in a study of blood T cell repertoires in COVID-19. Measured with immunoSEQ multiplex PCR; TCRdb has only the in-frame clones, and not every one. Of a few hundred thousand clones in the sample, roughly nine tenths were seen once. Germline assignment: CDR1 SNHLY and CDR2 FYNNEI. Germline trimming cut 6 bases from V and 5 bases from J; bases unmatched to any gene: 7. The CDR3 consists of 16 residues. The clonotype originates from a woman aged 25 to 39 who had recovered from COVID-19. Source material: PBMCs or T cells enriched from blood (not recorded which). The chain uses TRBV2 and TRBJ2-2, with 12 nucleotides matching TRBD2. The CDR3: CASRRLAGVRTGELFF. The CDR3 region has the DNA TGTGCCAGCAGAAGACTAGCGGGAGTCCGTACCGGGGAGCTGTTTTTT. Full variable domain (rest looked up from reference TRBV2 and TRBJ2-2): EPEVTQTPSHQVTQMGQEVILRCVPISNHLYFYWYRQILGQKVEFLVSFYNNEISEKSEIFDDQFSVERPDGSNFTLKIRSTKLEDSAMYFCASRRLAGVRTGELFFGEGSRLTVL.